This T cell receptor beta chain was identified during a study of T-cell memory formation after mild COVID-19 (dated by TCRdb to 2020 to 2023). About the study as a whole: TCR sequence clusters from the two donors were largely donor specific. Longitudinal TCRalpha and TCRbeta repertoire sequencing tracked T-cell clones expanding and contracting after mild COVID-19 in a couple of donors. Two young, previously healthy adult volunteers made up the cohort, one male and one female. Beyond this particular receptor, the publication reports: Clones contracting from day 15 to 85 had balanced CD4/CD8 phenotypes, while a second wave expanding from day 15 to 37 was biased towards CD4+. Some responding clones were detected in pre-infection memory, suggesting pre-existing cross-reactive memory T cells joined the SARS-CoV-2 response. Contracting CD4+ clones were found mainly in CM and EM memory subsets, while CD8+ clones were enriched in EMRA. Only two mild cases were covered by the study, and larger cohorts that include severe cases with pre-infection samples were considered necessary. The second-wave clones that peaked on day 37 were not confirmed to be SARS-CoV-2 specific.

PBMCs were isolated by Ficoll-Paque density gradient centrifugation. The sequencer was an Illumina NovaSeq 6000. cDNA libraries for TCRalpha and TCRbeta were prepared by 5'RACE using constant-segment primers, with sample barcodes and unique molecular identifiers added. Trizol reagent was used to extract RNA from every sample. The libraries were amplified in two PCR steps, and the second step added a second sample barcode and Illumina TruSeq adapters. Sequencing of libraries was performed on an Illumina NovaSeq with 2 x 150 bp paired-end reads. The published analysis was carried out like this. Reads were demultiplexed and collapsed into UMI-guided consensus sequences with migec v1.2.7. With mixcr v2.1.11, UMI consensuses were aligned to TRA and TRB V and J templates and assembled into clonotypes. A clonotype was counted as expanded or contracted only when both edgeR and NoisET called the clonotype significant, with the noise models trained on biological replicates. For edgeR calls, a false discovery rate-adjusted p below 0.01 and a log2 fold-change threshold of 1 were applied. As an exploratory analysis of dynamics, PCA with hierarchical clustering was applied to max-normalized trajectories of the 1000 most abundant clonotypes. Separately sequenced CD4+ and CD8+ repertoires were used to assign a CD4 or CD8 phenotype to each responding clone. Using fastp at Q25 and MiXCR, TCRdb reprocessed the public reads and kept productive beta chains. Every CDR3 protein is listed once, alongside the most common genes and DNA of its rows. In this record, the V and J calls reflect TCRdb's handling and not the investigators' own analysis. The sample table records about 390,000 distinct CDR3 sequences; 15% to 20% of these occur just once. Of the sample, 20% to 25% falls within the top ten clones.

Here V drops 6 bases and J drops 14 bases, and the junction holds 12 bases not matched to any gene. Looking up the germline V gene (reference sequence) yields CDR1 DFQATT and CDR2 SNEGSKA. The CDR3 runs 12 amino acids, cysteine and phenylalanine included. The only DNA kept is the CDR3, 36 bases in frame from the first base. This clonotype was counted between two and nine times. Its antigen is still unknown. Base-call qualities are not available, and no considerably larger clone is one nucleotide away. Sequenced sample: PBMCs or a T cell subset sorted from them (not recorded which). The clonotype was recovered from a man younger than 35 who had mild COVID-19 (a few samples of this study predate the infection). The sample titles of this study are shuffled in the database, so cell type and time point are left out; the donor was told from shared clones. The rearrangement combines TRBV20-1 with TRBJ2-2; 7 junctional bases match TRBD1. The CDR3 region has the sequence CSALKQGSHLFF. The DNA reads as follows: TGCAGTGCCCTCAAACAGGGGAGTCACCTGTTTTTT.